This T cell receptor beta chain was sequenced for a study of shared clonotypes between healthy human individuals. About this clone itself: Its cognate antigen is unknown.

Findings of the study overall: Naive subsets usually exceeded memory subsets in estimated richness.

Method: immunoSEQ multiplex PCR; TCRdb's copy keeps in-frame clones and lacks some. Here the sample spans approximately 400,000 clones, about 96% being singletons. V shed 10 bases and J shed 2 bases, with 13 bases lying between them. The germline gives CDR1 MDHEN, CDR2 SYDVKM. This CDR3 is 13 amino acids long. This rearrangement joins TRBV28 to TRBJ2-3, with D perhaps TRBD2 (6 bases). This clonotype originated in a man aged 30-40 years in good health. The sample comprised memory CD8+ T cells sorted from blood. The subset here: CD45RO+ cells pooled with CCR7-negative TemRA cells. CDR3 residues: CAIRGDFTDTQYF. CDR3 bases: TGTGCCATCCGAGGGGACTTCACAGATACGCAGTATTTT.